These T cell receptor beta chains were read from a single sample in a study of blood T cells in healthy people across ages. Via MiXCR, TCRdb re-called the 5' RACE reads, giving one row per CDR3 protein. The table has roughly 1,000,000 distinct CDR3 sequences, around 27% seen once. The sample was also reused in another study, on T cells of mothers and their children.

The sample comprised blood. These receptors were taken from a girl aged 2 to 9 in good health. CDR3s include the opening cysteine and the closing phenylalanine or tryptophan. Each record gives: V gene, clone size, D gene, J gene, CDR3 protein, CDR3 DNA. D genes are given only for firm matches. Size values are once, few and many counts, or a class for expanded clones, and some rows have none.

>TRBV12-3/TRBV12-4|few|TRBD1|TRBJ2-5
CASSLADRFAQYF
TGTGCCAGCAGTTTAGCGGACAGGTTTGCCCAGTACTTC
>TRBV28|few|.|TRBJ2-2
CASMRDEMTGELFF
TGTGCCAGCATGAGAGATGAGATGACCGGGGAGCTGTTTTTT
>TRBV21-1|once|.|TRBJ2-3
CATRGTLKYTDTQYF
TGTGCCACCAGAGGGACACTAAAGTACACAGATACGCAGTATTTT
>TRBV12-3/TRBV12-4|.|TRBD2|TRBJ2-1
CASTQVGGGPYNEQFF
TGTGCCAGCACCCAAGTTGGCGGGGGTCCATACAATGAGCAGTTCTTC
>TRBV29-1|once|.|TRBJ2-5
CSVRTSIETQYF
TGCAGCGTTCGAACTAGTATAGAGACCCAGTACTTC
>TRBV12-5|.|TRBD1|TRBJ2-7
CASGLVLGQGPCEQYF
TGTGCTAGTGGTTTGGTACTAGGACAGGGGCCCTGCGAGCAGTACTTC
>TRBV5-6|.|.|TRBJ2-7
CASSGGVIKGPTYEQYF
TGTGCCAGCAGCGGGGGAGTGATAAAAGGTCCTACCTACGAGCAGTACTTC
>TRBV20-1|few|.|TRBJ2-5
CSAPDTYQETQYF
TGCAGTGCCCCGGACACGTACCAAGAGACCCAGTACTTC
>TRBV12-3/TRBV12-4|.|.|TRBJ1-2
CASSFDFGGYTF
TGTGCCAGCAGCTTTGATTTTGGAGGCTACACCTTC
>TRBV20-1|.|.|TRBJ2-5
CSASGAMRETQYF
TGCAGTGCTAGTGGGGCGATGAGAGAGACCCAGTACTTC